The T cell receptor (beta chain) described here comes from a study of graft-versus-host responses after intestinal transplantation. Study-level background: Recipients were given multivisceral, liver-intestinal, or isolated intestinal transplants.

Whole-study results and caveats: Allograft graft-versus-host to host-versus-graft clonal ratios ran high in patients with graft-donor T cell macrochimerism. Detection of GvH clones occurred in recipient marrow, and some had their first appearance in ileum or blood.

Concerning this clone itself: Its target is not known.

TCRdb's table, derived via immunoSEQ multiplex PCR, lists solely in-frame clones and lacks some. The sample has approximately 18,000 clones; roughly 80% are singletons. With 4 bases removed from V and 4 bases from J, the gap between germline ends came to 13 bases. The CDR3 contains 14 residues. Germline assignment: CDR1 WSHSY and CDR2 SAAADI. Tissue processing of the graft released intraepithelial and lamina propria lymphocytes from it. This TCR came from a human patient who received an intestinal transplant, so some T cells may come from the graft donor. Specimen: ileum tissue, collected roughly 460 days after intestinal transplant. The chain has TRBV10-2 and TRBJ1-2, with D unclear. In DNA, the CDR3 is TGCGCCAGCAGTGTCGGGTCCGGTAGCTATGGCTACACCTTC. Translated, it gives CASSVGSGSYGYTF.